This T cell receptor beta chain came from a study of blood T cells in healthy people across ages. A sample-barcoded 5' primer and a J-beta primer mix were used in a second PCR of about 7 to 12 cycles. One entry per CDR3 protein, called by TCRdb with MiXCR from the 5' RACE reads. The data contain 900,000 to 950,000 distinct CDR3 sequences, 25% to 35% of them singletons. Germline V gives CDR1 DFQATT, CDR2 SNEGSKA (reference sequence). The V and J ends lost 3 bases and 4 bases respectively, with 5 bases between them. This CDR3 region has 11 residues. The same specimen was also included in a second study, on T cells of mothers and their children. That report notes: Persisting microchimeric T cell clones went undetected.

The chain recombines TRBV20-1 with TRBJ2-3; no reliable D call. The sample was blood. This TCR was recovered from a woman between 40 and 55 years old in good health. CDR3 region: CSASVPDTQYF. The CDR3 coding sequence is TGCAGTGCTAGTGTCCCAGATACGCAGTATTTT.